This T cell receptor (beta chain) was sequenced during a study of shared clonotypes between healthy human individuals. There are a few counts of this clone. Its antigen is as yet unknown. Germline CDR1 is SEHNR and CDR2 is FQNEAQ (reference sequence). V shed 5 bases and J shed 5 bases, with 16 bases lying between them. The CDR3 extends over 14 amino acids. Roughly 200 ng DNA, about 30,000 T cell genomes, went into each sorted-subset replicate PCR. Measured with immunoSEQ multiplex PCR; TCRdb has only the in-frame clones, and not every one. The sample shows some 2,500,000 clones, roughly 90% of them seen only once. Study findings and constraints: A handful of donors showed sharing of about 4.7% of naive CD4 clonotypes.

Everyone who donated was a Caucasian adult who lived in Nashville, Tennessee. The receptor was isolated from a man aged 18-30 years in good health. Some clones in this sample may be carry-over from other donors' samples. The V call is TRBV7-9, the J call TRBJ2-7, with D perhaps matching TRBD1 or TRBD2 (6 bases each). The source material was naive CD4+ T cells from PBMCs. This sample's subset: CD45RA+ positively selected. The CDR3 nucleotides are TGTGCCAGCAGCGTCGTGGGGGGCAGCGACGAGCAGTACTTC. It specifies CASSVVGGSDEQYF.